This T cell receptor (beta chain) originates from a study of human T cells and chemical hapten exposure. Study in general: Across the whole study, which lasted approximately 5.5 months, patients were given diphenylcyclopropenone on the scalp once a week.

MiXCR, applied by TCRdb to the RACE reads, yields one record per CDR3 protein. The top ten clones hold roughly 6% of a sample with about 76,000 distinct CDR3 sequences, roughly 13% of them seen once. J was trimmed by 6 bases and V by 8 bases; bases with no gene match: 10. CDR1 is MNHNY and CDR2 is SVGAGI in the germline V gene (reference sequence). There are 13 residues in the CDR3. Time point indicated: patch test 3, about 24 weeks after DPC sensitization. Stated treatment: therapeutic diphenylcyclopropenone sensitization with weekly scalp DPC. Before extraction, the whole blood was not fractionated, and total RNA was taken from it. This clonotype was counted only a few times.

Specimen: whole blood, collected in connection with sensitization to the hapten diphenylcyclopropenone (DPC). The receptor was isolated from a woman aged 50 to 65 with alopecia areata. Some clones in this sample may be carry-over from other donors' samples. The chain is built from TRBV6-6 and TRBJ2-7, with 7 bases aligning to TRBD1. The CDR3 bases are TGTGCCAGCGGATTCCGACAGGGCGGCGAGCAGTACTTC. The encoded protein is CASGFRQGGEQYF.